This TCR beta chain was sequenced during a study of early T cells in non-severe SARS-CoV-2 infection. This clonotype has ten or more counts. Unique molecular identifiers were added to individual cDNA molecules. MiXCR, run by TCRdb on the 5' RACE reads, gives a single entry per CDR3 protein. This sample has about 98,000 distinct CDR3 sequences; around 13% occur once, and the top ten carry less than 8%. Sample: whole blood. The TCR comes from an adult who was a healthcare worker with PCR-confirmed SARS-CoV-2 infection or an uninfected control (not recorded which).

This CDR3 reads CSVGQGTFYEQYF. The CDR3 nucleotides read TGCAGCGTAGGACAGGGAACATTCTACGAGCAGTACTTC. The chain joins TRBV29-1 to TRBJ2-7, with 8 bases that match TRBD1. Trimming removed 6 bases from V and 3 bases from J; junction bases left unmatched: 7. CDR1 is SQVTM and CDR2 is ANQGSEA in the germline V gene. This CDR3 contains 13 residues.